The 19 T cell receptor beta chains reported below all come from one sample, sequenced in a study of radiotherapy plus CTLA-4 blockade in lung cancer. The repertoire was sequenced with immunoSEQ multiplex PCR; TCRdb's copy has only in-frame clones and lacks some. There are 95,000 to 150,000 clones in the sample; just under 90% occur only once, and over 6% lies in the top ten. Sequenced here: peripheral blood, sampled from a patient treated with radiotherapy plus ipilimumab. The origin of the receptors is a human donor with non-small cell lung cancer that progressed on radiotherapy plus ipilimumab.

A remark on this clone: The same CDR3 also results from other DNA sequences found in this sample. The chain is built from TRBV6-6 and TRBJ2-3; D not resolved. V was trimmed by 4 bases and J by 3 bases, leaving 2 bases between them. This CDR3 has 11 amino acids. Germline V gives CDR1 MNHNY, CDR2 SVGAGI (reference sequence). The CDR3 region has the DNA TGTGCCAGCAGTTCTACAGATACGCAGTATTTT. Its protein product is CASSSTDTQYF.

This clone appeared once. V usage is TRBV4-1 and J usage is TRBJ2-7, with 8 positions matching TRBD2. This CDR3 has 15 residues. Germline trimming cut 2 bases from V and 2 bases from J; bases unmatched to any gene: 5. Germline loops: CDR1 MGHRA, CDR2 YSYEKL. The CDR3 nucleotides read TGCGCCAGCAGCCAACCTACTAGCGGCACCTACGAGCAGTACTTC. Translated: CASSQPTSGTYEQYF.

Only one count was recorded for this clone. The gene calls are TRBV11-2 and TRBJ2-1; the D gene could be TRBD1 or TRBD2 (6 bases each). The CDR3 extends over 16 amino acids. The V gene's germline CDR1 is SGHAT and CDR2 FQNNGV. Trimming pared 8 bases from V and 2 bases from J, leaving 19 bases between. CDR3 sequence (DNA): TGTGCCAGCCATGCCCTAGGGGGGTTTCCCTACAATGAGCAGTTCTTC. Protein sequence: CASHALGGFPYNEQFF.

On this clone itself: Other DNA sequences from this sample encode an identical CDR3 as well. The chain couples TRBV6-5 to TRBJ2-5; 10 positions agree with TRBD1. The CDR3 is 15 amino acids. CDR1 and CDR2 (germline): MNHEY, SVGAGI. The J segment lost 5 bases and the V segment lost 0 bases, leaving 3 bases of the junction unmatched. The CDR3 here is CASSYSRTGGETQYF. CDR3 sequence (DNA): TGTGCCAGCAGTTACTCTCGGACAGGGGGGGAGACCCAGTACTTC.

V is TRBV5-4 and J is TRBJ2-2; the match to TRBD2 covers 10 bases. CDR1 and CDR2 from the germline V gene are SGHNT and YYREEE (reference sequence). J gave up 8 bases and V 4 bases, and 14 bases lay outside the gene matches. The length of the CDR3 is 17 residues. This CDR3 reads CASSLRTSGSRSGELFF. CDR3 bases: TGTGCCAGCAGCCTGCGGACTAGCGGCAGTCGGTCGGGGGAGCTGTTTTTT.

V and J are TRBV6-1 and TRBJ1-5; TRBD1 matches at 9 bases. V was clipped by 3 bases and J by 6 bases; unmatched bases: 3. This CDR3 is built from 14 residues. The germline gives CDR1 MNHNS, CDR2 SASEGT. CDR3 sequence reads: CASSDNRGRQPQHF. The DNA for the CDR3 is TGTGCCAGCAGTGACAACAGGGGGCGTCAGCCCCAGCATTTT.

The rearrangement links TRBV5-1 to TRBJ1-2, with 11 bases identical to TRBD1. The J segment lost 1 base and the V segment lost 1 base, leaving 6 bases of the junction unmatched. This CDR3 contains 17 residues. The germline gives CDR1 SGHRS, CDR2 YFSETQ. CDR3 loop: CASSLFLDRGHNYGYTF. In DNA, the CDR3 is TGCGCCAGCAGCTTGTTCCTGGACAGGGGGCATAACTATGGCTACACCTTC.

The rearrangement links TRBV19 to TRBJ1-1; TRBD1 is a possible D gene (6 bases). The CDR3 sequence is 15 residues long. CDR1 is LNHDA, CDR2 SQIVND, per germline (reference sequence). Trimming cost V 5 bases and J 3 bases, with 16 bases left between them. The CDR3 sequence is CASSPRTGRYTEAFF. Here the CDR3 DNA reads TGTGCCAGTAGTCCGCGAACAGGGAGGTACACTGAAGCTTTCTTT.

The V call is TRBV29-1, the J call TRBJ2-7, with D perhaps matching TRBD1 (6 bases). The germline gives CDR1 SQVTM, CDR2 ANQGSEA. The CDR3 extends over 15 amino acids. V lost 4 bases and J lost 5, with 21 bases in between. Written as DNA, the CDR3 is TGCAGCGTTGGAACTACGGCAGGGGTCCTAGACGAGCAGTACTTC. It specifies CSVGTTAGVLDEQYF.

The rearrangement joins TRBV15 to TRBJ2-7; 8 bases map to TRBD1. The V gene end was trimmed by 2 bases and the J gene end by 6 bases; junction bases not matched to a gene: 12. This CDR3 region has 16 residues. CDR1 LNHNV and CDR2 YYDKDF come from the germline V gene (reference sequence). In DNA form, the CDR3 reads TGTGCCACCAGCAGAACCCACCCGGGACAGGCCCTCGAGCAGTACTTC. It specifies CATSRTHPGQALEQYF.

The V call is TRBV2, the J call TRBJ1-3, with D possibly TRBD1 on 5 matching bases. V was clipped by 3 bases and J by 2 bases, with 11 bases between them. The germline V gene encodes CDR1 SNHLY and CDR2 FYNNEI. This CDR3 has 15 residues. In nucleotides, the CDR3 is TGTGCCAGCAGTGATAAGGGGTTGGCTGGAAACACCATATATTTT. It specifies CASSDKGLAGNTIYF.

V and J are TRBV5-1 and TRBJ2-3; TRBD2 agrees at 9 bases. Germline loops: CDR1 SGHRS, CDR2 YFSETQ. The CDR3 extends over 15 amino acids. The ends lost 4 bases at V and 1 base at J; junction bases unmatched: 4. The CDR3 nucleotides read TGCGCCAGCAGCCTAGCGGGACCCCGCACAGATACGCAGTATTTT. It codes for CASSLAGPRTDTQYF.

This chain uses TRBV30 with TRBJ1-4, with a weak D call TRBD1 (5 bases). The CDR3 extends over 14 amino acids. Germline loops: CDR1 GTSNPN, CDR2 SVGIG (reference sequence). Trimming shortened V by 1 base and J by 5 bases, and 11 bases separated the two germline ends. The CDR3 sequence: CAWSEGWTNEKLFF. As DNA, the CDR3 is TGTGCCTGGAGTGAAGGTTGGACAAATGAAAAACTGTTTTTT.

The CDR3 sequence: CASSRGTGTDTQYF. DNA for the CDR3: TGTGCCAGCTCACGAGGGACCGGCACAGATACGCAGTATTTT. This chain uses TRBV18 with TRBJ2-3; either TRBD1 or TRBD2 may fit D (5 bases each). There are 14 residues in the CDR3. CDR1 and CDR2 from the germline V gene are KGHSH and LQKENI. Trimming shortened V by 4 bases and J by 1 base, and 9 bases separated the two germline ends.

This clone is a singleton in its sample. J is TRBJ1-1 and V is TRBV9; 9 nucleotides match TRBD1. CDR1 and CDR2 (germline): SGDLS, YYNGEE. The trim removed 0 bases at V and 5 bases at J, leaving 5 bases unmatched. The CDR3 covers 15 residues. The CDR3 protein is CASSVAGTGKTEAFF. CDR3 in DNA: TGTGCCAGCAGCGTAGCGGGGACAGGGAAAACTGAAGCTTTCTTT.

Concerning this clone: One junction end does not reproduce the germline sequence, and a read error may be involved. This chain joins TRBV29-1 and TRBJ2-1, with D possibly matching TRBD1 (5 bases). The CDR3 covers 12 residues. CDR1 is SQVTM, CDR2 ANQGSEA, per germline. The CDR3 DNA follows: TGCAGCGCAAGAAGTGGGGCCCCCGAGCTGTTCTTC. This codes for CSARSGAPELFF.

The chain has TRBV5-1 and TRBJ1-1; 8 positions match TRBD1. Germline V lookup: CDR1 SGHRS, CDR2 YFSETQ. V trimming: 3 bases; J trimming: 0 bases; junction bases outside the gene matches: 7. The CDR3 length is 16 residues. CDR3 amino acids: CASSSGTGTMNTEAFF. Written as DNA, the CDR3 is TGCGCCAGCAGCTCAGGGACAGGAACTATGAACACTGAAGCTTTCTTT. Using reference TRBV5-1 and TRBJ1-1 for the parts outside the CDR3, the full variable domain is KAGVTQTPRYLIKTRGQQVTLSCSPISGHRSVSWYQQTPGQGLQFLFEYFSETQRNKGNFPGRFSGRQFSNSRSEMNVSTLELGDSALYLCASSSGTGTMNTEAFFGQGTRLTVV.

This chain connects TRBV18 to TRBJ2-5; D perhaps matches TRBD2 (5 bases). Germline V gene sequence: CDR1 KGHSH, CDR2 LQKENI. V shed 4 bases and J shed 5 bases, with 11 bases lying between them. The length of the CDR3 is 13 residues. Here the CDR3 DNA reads TGTGCCAGCTCACAAGGGAGTCGGGAGACCCAGTACTTC. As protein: CASSQGSRETQYF.

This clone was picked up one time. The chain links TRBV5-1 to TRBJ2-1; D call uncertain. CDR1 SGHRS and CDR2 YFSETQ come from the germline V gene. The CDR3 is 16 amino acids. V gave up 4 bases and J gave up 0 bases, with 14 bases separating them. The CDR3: CASSPASASSYNEQFF. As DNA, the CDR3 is TGCGCCAGCAGCCCTGCCTCAGCAAGCTCCTACAATGAGCAGTTCTTC.